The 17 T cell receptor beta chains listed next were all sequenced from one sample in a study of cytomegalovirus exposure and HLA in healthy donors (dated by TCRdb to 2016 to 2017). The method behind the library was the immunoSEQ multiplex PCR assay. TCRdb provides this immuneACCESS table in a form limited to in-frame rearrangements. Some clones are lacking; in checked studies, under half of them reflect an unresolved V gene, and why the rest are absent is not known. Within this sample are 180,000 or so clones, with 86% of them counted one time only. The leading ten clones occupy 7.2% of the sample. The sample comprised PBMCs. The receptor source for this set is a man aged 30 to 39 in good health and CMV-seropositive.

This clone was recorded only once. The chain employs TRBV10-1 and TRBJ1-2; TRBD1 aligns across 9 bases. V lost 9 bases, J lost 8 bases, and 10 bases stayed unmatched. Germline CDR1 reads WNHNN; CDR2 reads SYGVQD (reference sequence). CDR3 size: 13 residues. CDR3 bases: TGCGCCAGTCGTTTGGGACAGGGATACGGCTACACCTTC. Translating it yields CASRLGQGYGYTF.

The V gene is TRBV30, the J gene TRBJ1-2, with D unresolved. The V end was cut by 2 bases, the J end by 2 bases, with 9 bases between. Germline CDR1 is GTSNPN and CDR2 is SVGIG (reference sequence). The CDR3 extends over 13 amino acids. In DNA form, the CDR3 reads TGTGCCTGGAGTAGTGGTTTAAACTATGGCTACACCTTC. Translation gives CAWSSGLNYGYTF.

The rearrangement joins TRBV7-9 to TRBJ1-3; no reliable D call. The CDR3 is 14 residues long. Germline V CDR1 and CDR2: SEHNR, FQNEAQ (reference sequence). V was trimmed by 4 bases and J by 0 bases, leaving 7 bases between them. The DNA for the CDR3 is TGTGCCAGCAGCTCGGGGATCTCTGGAAACACCATATATTTT. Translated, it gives CASSSGISGNTIYF. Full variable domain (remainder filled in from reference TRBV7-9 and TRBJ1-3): DTGVSQNPRHKITKRGQNVTFRCDPISEHNRLYWYRQTLGQGPEFLTYFQNEAQLEKSRLLSDRFSAERPKGSFSTLEIQRTEQGDSAMYLCASSSGISGNTIYFGEGSWLTVV.

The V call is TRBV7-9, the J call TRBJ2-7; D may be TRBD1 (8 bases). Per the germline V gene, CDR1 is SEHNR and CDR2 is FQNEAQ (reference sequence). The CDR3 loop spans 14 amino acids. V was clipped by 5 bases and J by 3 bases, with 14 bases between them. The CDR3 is CASSERDRHYEQYF. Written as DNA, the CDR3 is TGTGCCAGCAGCGAGCGGGACAGGCACTACGAGCAGTACTTC. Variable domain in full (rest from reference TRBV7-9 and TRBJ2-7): DTGVSQNPRHKITKRGQNVTFRCDPISEHNRLYWYRQTLGQGPEFLTYFQNEAQLEKSRLLSDRFSAERPKGSFSTLEIQRTEQGDSAMYLCASSERDRHYEQYFGPGTRLTVT.

As DNA, the CDR3 is TGCGCCAGCAGCTTGGTGGCAGTTAATAATTCACCCCTCCACTTT. This sequence encodes CASSLVAVNNSPLHF. The rearrangement uses TRBV5-1 and TRBJ1-6; D gene unclear. Germline V gene sequence: CDR1 SGHRS, CDR2 YFSETQ. Trimming stripped 0 bases from V and 5 bases from J, with 9 bases between. CDR3 size: 15 residues.

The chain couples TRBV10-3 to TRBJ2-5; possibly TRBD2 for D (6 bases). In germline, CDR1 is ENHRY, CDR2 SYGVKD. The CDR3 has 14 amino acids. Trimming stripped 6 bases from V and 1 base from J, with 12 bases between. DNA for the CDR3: TGTGCCATCAGCCCGGGGGACCTCCAAGAGACCCAGTACTTC. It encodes CAISPGDLQETQYF.

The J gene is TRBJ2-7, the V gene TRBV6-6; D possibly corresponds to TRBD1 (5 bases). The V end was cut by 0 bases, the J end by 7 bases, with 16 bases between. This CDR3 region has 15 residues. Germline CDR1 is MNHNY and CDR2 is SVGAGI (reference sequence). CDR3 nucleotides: TGTGCCAGCAGTTACTCCGCAGGGAAGACTGGGGAGCAGTACTTC. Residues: CASSYSAGKTGEQYF.

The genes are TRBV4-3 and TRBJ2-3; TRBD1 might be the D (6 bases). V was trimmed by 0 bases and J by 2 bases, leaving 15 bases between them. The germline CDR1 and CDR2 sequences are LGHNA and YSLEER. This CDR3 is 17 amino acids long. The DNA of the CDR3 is TGCGCCAGCAGCCAAGATTACAACAGGGAGCACACAGATACGCAGTATTTT. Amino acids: CASSQDYNREHTDTQYF.

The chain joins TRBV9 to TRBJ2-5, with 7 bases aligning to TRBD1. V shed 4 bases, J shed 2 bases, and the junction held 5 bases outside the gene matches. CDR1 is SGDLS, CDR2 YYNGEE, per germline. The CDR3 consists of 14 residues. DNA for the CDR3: TGTGCCAGCAGCCGGGGACAGATTCAAGAGACCCAGTACTTC. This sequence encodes CASSRGQIQETQYF.

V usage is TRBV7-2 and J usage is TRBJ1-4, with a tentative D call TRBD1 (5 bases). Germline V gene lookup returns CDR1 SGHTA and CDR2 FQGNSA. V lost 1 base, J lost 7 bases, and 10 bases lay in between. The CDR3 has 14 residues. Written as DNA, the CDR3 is TGTGCCAGCAGCTTAGGGGGCGGCCCTGAAAAACTGTTTTTT. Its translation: CASSLGGGPEKLFF.

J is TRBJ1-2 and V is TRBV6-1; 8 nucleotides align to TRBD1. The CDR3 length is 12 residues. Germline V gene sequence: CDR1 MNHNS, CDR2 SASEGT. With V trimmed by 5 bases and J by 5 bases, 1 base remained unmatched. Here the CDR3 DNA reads TGTGCCAGCAGTACAGGGGGATATGGCTACACCTTC. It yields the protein CASSTGGYGYTF.

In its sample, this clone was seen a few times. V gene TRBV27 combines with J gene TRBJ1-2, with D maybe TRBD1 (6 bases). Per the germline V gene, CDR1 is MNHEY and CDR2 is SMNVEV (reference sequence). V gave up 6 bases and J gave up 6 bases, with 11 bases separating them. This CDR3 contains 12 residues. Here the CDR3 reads CASRGQGNGYTF. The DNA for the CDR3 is TGTGCCAGCAGGGGGCAGGGGAATGGCTACACCTTC.

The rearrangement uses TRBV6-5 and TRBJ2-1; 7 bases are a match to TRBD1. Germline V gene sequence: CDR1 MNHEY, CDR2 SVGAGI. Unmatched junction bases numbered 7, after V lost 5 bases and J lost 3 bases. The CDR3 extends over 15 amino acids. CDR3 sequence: CASSTTGVGYNEQFF. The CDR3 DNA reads TGTGCCAGCAGTACTACAGGGGTAGGCTACAATGAGCAGTTCTTC.

The CDR3 DNA sequence: TGTGCCAGCAGTGAAAGTTTTAACAGGCCCACCTACGAGCAGTACTTC. Translating it yields CASSESFNRPTYEQYF. The rearrangement links TRBV2 to TRBJ2-7; D is possibly TRBD1 (5 bases). Germline CDR1 reads SNHLY; CDR2 reads FYNNEI. V shed 2 bases and J shed 2 bases, with 16 bases lying between them. The CDR3 runs to 16 residues.

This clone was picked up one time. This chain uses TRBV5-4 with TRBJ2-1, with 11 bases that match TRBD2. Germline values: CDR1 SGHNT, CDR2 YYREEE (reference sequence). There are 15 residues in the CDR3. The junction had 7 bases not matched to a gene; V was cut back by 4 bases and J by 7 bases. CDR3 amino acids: CASSEGTSGWNEQFF. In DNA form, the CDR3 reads TGTGCCAGCAGCGAGGGGACTAGCGGTTGGAATGAGCAGTTCTTC.

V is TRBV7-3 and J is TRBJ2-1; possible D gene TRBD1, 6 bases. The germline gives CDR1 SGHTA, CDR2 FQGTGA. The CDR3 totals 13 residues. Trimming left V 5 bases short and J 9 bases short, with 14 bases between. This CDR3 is CASSPTGDGEQFF. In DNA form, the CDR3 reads TGTGCCAGCAGCCCGACAGGTGACGGTGAGCAGTTCTTC. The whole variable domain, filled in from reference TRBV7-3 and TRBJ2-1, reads GAGVSQTPSNKVTEKGKYVELRCDPISGHTALYWYRQSLGQGPEFLIYFQGTGAADDSGLPNDRFFAVRPEGSVSTLKIQRTERGDSAVYLCASSPTGDGEQFFGPGTRLTVL.

The CDR3 DNA is TGTGCCAGCAGACTAGGAAAATCTGAAGCTTTCTTT. Amino acids: CASRLGKSEAFF. V and J are TRBV7-9 and TRBJ1-1; D unresolved. V was pared by 6 bases and J by 6 bases, with 11 bases between. From germline, CDR1 is SEHNR and CDR2 FQNEAQ (reference sequence). The CDR3 consists of 12 residues.